This TCR beta chain came from a study of beta chain features in type 1 diabetes. Study findings and constraints: Shortening that was moderate but significant affected the TCRB CDR3s of Type 1 diabetes patients in all four CD4+ subsets.

V shed 4 bases and J shed 0 bases, with 10 bases lying between them. This CDR3 region has 15 residues. Per germline, CDR1 KGHSH and CDR2 LQKENI. The investigators reverse transcribed all of the isolated RNA, so they sequenced expressed TCRB transcripts. TCRdb's copy holds only in-frame clones and misses some; the assay was immunoSEQ multiplex PCR. The data contain around 170,000 clones, around 9.7% of them singletons. As concerns this clone: Its antigen is not identified.

The V gene is TRBV18, the J gene TRBJ2-4; the D is unclear. The TCR sequence derives from a woman aged 25 to 39 with type 1 diabetes. Material: central memory CD4+ T cells from blood. The DNA of the CDR3 is TGTGCCAGCTCACTTGACATACTAGCCAAAAACATTCAGTACTTC. It encodes CASSLDILAKNIQYF. The whole variable domain, filled in from reference TRBV18 and TRBJ2-4, reads NAGVMQNPRHLVRRRGQEARLRCSPMKGHSHVYWYRQLPEEGLKFMVYLQKENIIDESGMPKERFSAEFPKEGPSILRIQQVVRGDSAAYFCASSLDILAKNIQYFGAGTRLSVL.